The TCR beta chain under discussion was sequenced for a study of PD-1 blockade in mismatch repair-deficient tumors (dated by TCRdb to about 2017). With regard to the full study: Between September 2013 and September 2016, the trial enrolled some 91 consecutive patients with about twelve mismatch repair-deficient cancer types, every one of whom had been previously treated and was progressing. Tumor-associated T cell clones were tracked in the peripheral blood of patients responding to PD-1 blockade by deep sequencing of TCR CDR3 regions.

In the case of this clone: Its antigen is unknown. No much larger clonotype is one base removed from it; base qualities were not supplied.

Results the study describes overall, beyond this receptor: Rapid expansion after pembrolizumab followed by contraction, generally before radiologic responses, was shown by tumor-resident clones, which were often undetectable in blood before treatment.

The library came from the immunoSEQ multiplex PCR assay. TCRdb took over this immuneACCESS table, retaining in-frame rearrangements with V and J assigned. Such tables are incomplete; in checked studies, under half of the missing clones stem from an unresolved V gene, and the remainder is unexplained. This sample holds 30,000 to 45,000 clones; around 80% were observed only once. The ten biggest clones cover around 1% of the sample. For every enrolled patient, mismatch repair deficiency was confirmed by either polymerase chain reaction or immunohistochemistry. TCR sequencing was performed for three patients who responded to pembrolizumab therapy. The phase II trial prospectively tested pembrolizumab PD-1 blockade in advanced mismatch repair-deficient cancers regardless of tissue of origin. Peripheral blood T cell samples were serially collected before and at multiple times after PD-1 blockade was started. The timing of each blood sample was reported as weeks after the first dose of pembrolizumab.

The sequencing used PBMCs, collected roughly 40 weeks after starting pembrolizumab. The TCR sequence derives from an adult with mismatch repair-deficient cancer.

The DNA reads as follows: TGTGCCAGCAGACAGGGGGAACGCAATCAGCCCCAGCATTTT. The translation is CASRQGERNQPQHF. Recombination connected TRBV2 to TRBJ1-5; 8 bases in the junction line up with TRBD1. CDR1 and CDR2 are read off the germline V gene as SNHLY and FYNNEI. The CDR3 sequence holds 14 residues, the cysteine and phenylalanine included. The kept DNA is CDR3 alone, 42 bases in frame from the first base. Germline trimming amounts to 6 bases on V and 2 bases on J, with 3 as the count of junction bases outside the gene matches.